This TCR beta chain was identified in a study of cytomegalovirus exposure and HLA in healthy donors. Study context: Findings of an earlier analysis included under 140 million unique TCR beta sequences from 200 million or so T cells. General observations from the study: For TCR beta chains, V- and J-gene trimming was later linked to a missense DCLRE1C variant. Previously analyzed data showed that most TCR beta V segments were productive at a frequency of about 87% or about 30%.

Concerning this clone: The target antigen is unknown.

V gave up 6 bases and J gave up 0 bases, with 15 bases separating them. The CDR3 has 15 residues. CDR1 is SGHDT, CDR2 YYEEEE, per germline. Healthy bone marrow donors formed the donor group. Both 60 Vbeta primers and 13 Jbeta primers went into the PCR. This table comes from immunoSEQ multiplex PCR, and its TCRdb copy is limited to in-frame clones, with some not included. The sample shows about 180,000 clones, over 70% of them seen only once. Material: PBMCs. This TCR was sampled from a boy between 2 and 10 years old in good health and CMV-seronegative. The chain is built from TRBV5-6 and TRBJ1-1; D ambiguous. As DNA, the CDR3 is TGTGCCAGCACGCAAGAGTTCGAACTGAACACTGAAGCTTTCTTT. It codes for CASTQEFELNTEAFF.